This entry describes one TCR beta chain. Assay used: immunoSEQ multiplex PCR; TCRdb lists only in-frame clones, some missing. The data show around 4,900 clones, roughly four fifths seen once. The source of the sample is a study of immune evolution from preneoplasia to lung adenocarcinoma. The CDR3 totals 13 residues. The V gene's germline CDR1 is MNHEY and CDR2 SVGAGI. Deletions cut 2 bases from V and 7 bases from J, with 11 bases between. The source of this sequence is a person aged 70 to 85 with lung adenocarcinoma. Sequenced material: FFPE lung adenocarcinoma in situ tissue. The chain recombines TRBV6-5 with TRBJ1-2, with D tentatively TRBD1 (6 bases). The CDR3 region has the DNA TGTGCCAGCAGTTACGGGGGCGGGACTGGCTACACCTTC. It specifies CASSYGGGTGYTF.